This TCR beta chain was sequenced for a study (dated by TCRdb to 2012 to 2014). Sequencer: Illumina Genome Analyzer IIx. Clones were called with MiXCR by TCRdb after fastp trimmed the public reads at Q25, and only in-frame beta chains were retained. A single entry per CDR3 protein holds the most common genes and DNA from its merged rows. The sample contains roughly 6,400 distinct CDR3 sequences, roughly a third of them found a single time. 22% of the sample lies in the top ten. By share, this clonotype ranks as medium-sized (0.01 to 0.1%). Its target antigen remains unknown. One base away there is no much larger clone; base qualities are not given. The CDR3 has 15 amino acids, counting the end cysteine and phenylalanine. Left in the record is the CDR3 DNA by itself, 45 bases read in frame from the first base. The germline V gene (reference sequence) sets CDR1 to DFQATT and CDR2 to SNEGSKA. Relative to germline, V is 2 bases shorter and J is 0 bases shorter, with 13 bases between their ends.

The V gene is TRBV20-1 and the J gene is TRBJ1-1, and the D gene may be TRBD1, 6 bases matching. This TCR was recovered from a human donor. Sequenced: blood. The CDR3 region: CSARPQGYMNTEAFF. DNA sequence: TGCAGTGCTAGACCACAGGGCTACATGAACACTGAAGCTTTCTTT.